The rows below give T cell receptor beta chains drawn from one sample of a study of T cell changes during pregnancy in multiple sclerosis. Data came from immunoSEQ multiplex PCR; TCRdb stores just in-frame clones and leaves some out. The sample has about 89,000 clones, 94% seen once. Sequenced here: peripheral blood, sampled after pregnancy. The source of these receptors is a female donor in good health, enrolled as a control in a pregnancy study. Both conserved end residues are part of each CDR3. The order of the fields is clone size, V gene, D gene, J gene, CDR3 DNA, CDR3 protein. The D gene is left open where the match is weak. Clone size is given for some rows only: seen once, a few or many times, or a class if the clone is expanded.

>NA|TRBV5-1|NA|TRBJ2-7
TGCGCCAGCAGCTTAAGCGGACCCTACGAGCAGTACTTC
CASSLSGPYEQYF
>NA|TRBV7-9|NA|TRBJ2-1
TGTGCCAGCAGCTTAGAAGCTAGCCCCTACAATGAGCAGTTCTTC
CASSLEASPYNEQFF
>NA|TRBV6-5|TRBD1|TRBJ2-7
TGTGCCAGCAGGGTCGGGACAGCCTCCTCCTACGAGCAGTACTTC
CASRVGTASSYEQYF
>NA|TRBV7-9|NA|TRBJ2-2
TGTGCCAGCAGCTTAGCCCCCGGGGCGAACACCGGGGAGCTGTTTTTT
CASSLAPGANTGELFF
>once|TRBV2|TRBD1|TRBJ1-1
TGTGCCAGCAGTGAAGTGGCAGGGGGCTACACTTTCTTT
CASSEVAGGYTFF
>NA|TRBV28|TRBD1|TRBJ2-1
TGTGCCAGCAGTTTTCATTTGGGGGACAGGGATTCGAGAACTCGCCAGTTCTTC
CASSFHLGDRDSRTRQFF
>NA|TRBV30|NA|TRBJ2-7
TGTGCCTGGAGTTTGGGACTGGTCTACGAGCAGTACTTC
CAWSLGLVYEQYF
>NA|TRBV28|NA|TRBJ2-4
TGTGCCACCCTCGGAGGCAAAAACATTCAGTACTTC
CATLGGKNIQYF
>once|TRBV28|NA|TRBJ2-3
TGTGCCAGCCTACTAGCAGATACGCAGTATTTT
CASLLADTQYF
>NA|TRBV5-4|NA|TRBJ2-7
TGTGCCAGCAGCTTGGGACAGGTGAATACGATGAGGCAGTACTTC
CASSLGQVNTMRQYF
>NA|TRBV7-9|TRBD1|TRBJ2-3
TGTGCCAGCAGCCCGGACAGGGGCACAGATACGCAGTATTTT
CASSPDRGTDTQYF
>NA|TRBV11-2|TRBD2|TRBJ2-7
TGTGCCAGCAGCTTTCGGACTAGCGGGAGCCAGTTGGGCGAGCAGTACTTC
CASSFRTSGSQLGEQYF
>NA|TRBV19|TRBD1|TRBJ1-5
TGTGCCAGTAGTATTGGGGCGGGGACAGGGAATCAGCCCCAGCATTTT
CASSIGAGTGNQPQHF
>NA|TRBV2|NA|TRBJ2-1
TGTGCCAGCAGCTCCACTAGAGAGCAGTTCTTC
CASSSTREQFF
>NA|TRBV6-1|TRBD2|TRBJ2-3
TGTGCCAGCAGGGAGTTAGCGGGAGGCCGTGGGTATTTT
CASRELAGGRGYF
>NA|TRBV5-6|NA|TRBJ2-3
TGTGCCAGCAGCTTGAGTCTTAGTAGCGCCACAGATACGCAGTATTTT
CASSLSLSSATDTQYF
>NA|TRBV7-2|TRBD1|TRBJ2-3
TGTGCCAGCAGCCGGGACAGGAGGGGCGATACGCAGTATTTT
CASSRDRRGDTQYF
>NA|TRBV11-2|TRBD2|TRBJ2-7
TGTGCCAGCAGCCCGCCCGGGGGGATGCGTGAGCAGTACTTC
CASSPPGGMREQYF
>NA|TRBV5-1|NA|TRBJ2-5
TGCGCCAGCAGCTTGGGGGCCGGCGGACACTACCAAGAGACCCAGTACTTC
CASSLGAGGHYQETQYF
>NA|TRBV4-1|TRBD2|TRBJ2-1
TGCGCCAGCAGCCCGAGACTAGCGGGAGTCCAGCTGGAGCAGTTCTTC
CASSPRLAGVQLEQFF
>NA|TRBV5-8|TRBD1|TRBJ2-5
TGTGCCAGCAGCTTGGTTGACAGGGTGGAGACCCAGTACTTC
CASSLVDRVETQYF
>NA|TRBV5-1|TRBD1|TRBJ2-7
TGCGCCAGCAGCTTGGTCCGGACAGGGGAGCTCGAGTACGAGCAGTACTTC
CASSLVRTGELEYEQYF
>NA|TRBV4-1|TRBD2|TRBJ2-1
TGCGCCAGCAGCCTCACCGGGACTAGCGGGAGTTACAATGAGCAGTTCTTC
CASSLTGTSGSYNEQFF
>NA|TRBV6-1|TRBD1|TRBJ1-2
TGTGCCAGCAGCCCTGACAGGGTTTATGGCTACACCTTC
CASSPDRVYGYTF
>NA|TRBV5-4|TRBD2|TRBJ2-7
TGTGCCAGCAGCTTGGAGCGGGGGACCTACGAGCAGTACTTC
CASSLERGTYEQYF
>NA|TRBV4-1|NA|TRBJ2-7
TGCGCCAGCAGCCAAGAGGGGGCGTTTGGCTACCCCTACGAGCAGTACTTC
CASSQEGAFGYPYEQYF
>NA|TRBV6-4|TRBD2|TRBJ2-1
TGTGCCAGCAGTGATGAGGGAGGGCTCCTTACTGAGCAGTTCTTC
CASSDEGGLLTEQFF
>once|TRBV7-9|NA|TRBJ1-2
TGTGCCAGCAGTCCCTTCGGGGGAGTGGAGGGCTACACCTTC
CASSPFGGVEGYTF
>NA|TRBV6-5|NA|TRBJ2-7
TGTGCCAGCAGTGCAGGGGGGAGCGTCCACGAGCAGTACTTC
CASSAGGSVHEQYF
>NA|TRBV6-5|TRBD1|TRBJ1-5
TGTGCCACTGCAGACAGGGGCGGGTATCAGCCCCAGCATTTT
CATADRGGYQPQHF
>NA|TRBV6-5|NA|TRBJ2-5
TGTGCCAGCAGAATAACCGACAGCTACCAAGAGACCCAGTACTTC
CASRITDSYQETQYF
>once|TRBV5-1|NA|TRBJ2-5
TGCGCCAGCAGCTTGGGACAGGTCTTCCAAGAGACCCAGTACTTC
CASSLGQVFQETQYF
>NA|TRBV11-2|NA|TRBJ2-5
TGTGCCAGCAGCTTAGATGGGGCTTTAGAGACCCAGTACTTC
CASSLDGALETQYF
>NA|TRBV19|TRBD1|TRBJ2-1
TGTGCCAGTAGTCTACCGAGACAGGGGTACGATGAGCAGTTCTTC
CASSLPRQGYDEQFF
>NA|TRBV27|TRBD1|TRBJ1-5
TGTGCCAGCAGTTTACCCCCGGACAGGGAGGAGAGCAATCAGCCCCAGCATTTT
CASSLPPDREESNQPQHF
>NA|TRBV13|TRBD1|TRBJ2-7
TGTGCCAGCAGCCCAAGTCTGACAGGGGACTACGAGCAGTACTTC
CASSPSLTGDYEQYF
>NA|TRBV19|NA|TRBJ2-5
TGTGCCAGTAGTATAGACGGGGGGCGGGGAGAGACCCAGTACTTC
CASSIDGGRGETQYF
>NA|TRBV20-1|TRBD1|TRBJ1-2
TGCAGTGCCCCCGGGACAGGGGGCTTAGCCTTC
CSAPGTGGLAF